The present TCR beta chain was sequenced within a study of cytomegalovirus exposure and HLA in healthy donors. Overall study context: Findings of an earlier analysis included around 100 million unique TCR beta sequences from 190 million or so T cells. General study results and limits: In a later analysis, a genetic analysis reported fewer productive-TCR N-insertions in an Asian-associated ancestry cluster than the cohort average. Later on, an analysis found that several of the most significant clusters appeared to be linked to common viral pathogens, which included parvovirus B19. A few of the chains that were CMV-associated were confirmed in vitro to be specific for CMV antigens.

The study ran its PCR with 60 Vbeta and 13 Jbeta primers. The table came from immunoSEQ multiplex PCR; TCRdb's copy has only in-frame clones and leaves some out. Of about 130,000 clones listed, about 76% are singletons. The sample holds a few counts of this clone. Its antigen is not identified. Germline V gene lookup returns CDR1 SGDLS and CDR2 YYNGEE. Trimming left V 0 bases short and J 0 bases short, with 7 bases between. The CDR3 contains 15 residues. This sequence originates from a woman aged 60-75 years in good health and CMV-seropositive. The material sequenced was PBMCs. The V gene is TRBV9, the J gene TRBJ1-5; D may be TRBD1 (5 bases). The CDR3 loop reads CASSVGGLSNQPQHF. The CDR3 bases are TGTGCCAGCAGCGTAGGGGGACTTAGCAATCAGCCCCAGCATTTT.